Listed below are T cell receptor beta chains from one sample, sequenced in a study of response to subunit inactivated influenza vaccine. One entry per CDR3 protein, called by TCRdb with MiXCR from the RT-PCR reads. The data show hundreds of thousands of distinct CDR3 sequences, 25% seen once. Sequencing used CD4+ T cells sorted from PBMCs, obtained about 5 days after vaccination. All receptors come from a man aged 50-60 years who received an inactivated influenza vaccine. The CDR3 runs from the conserved cysteine through the conserved F or W. A D gene is named only where the DNA matches it firmly. The size field is filled for only some rows; it gives once, few, many or a size class.

cdr3_nt cdr3_aa d_call v_call clone_size j_call
TGTGCCATCAGTGAGTCGAATCGACAGCGAACTAGGGCCGGGGAGCTGTTTTTT CAISESNRQRTRAGELFF . TRBV10-3 . TRBJ2-2
TGCAGTGCTAGAGGACCGCCCGGGACACCGTCCTACGAGCAGTACTTC CSARGPPGTPSYEQYF . TRBV20-1 . TRBJ2-7
TGTGCCAGCAGGCCACAGAGGCTGTCGAACACTGAAGCTTTCTTT CASRPQRLSNTEAFF . TRBV12-3/TRBV12-4 . TRBJ1-1
TGCAGCGTTGCGTTTCAGGGTTTCAGAGATACGCAGTATTTT CSVAFQGFRDTQYF . TRBV29-1 . TRBJ2-3
TGTGCCAGCAGTATGGGTTCGGGGGCAGCCATGAACACTGAAGCTTTCTTT CASSMGSGAAMNTEAFF . TRBV7-9 once TRBJ1-1
TGTGCCAGCAGCCAAGATAGGAGACCGGACACCGGGGAGCTGTTTTTT CASSQDRRPDTGELFF . TRBV4-2 . TRBJ2-2
TGTGCCAGTAAGCAAGGAGTTTACTCTGGGGCCAACGTCCTGACTTTC CASKQGVYSGANVLTF . TRBV12-3/TRBV12-4 . TRBJ2-6
TGCAGTGCTAGGATACAGGGAACCTACGAGCAGTACTTC CSARIQGTYEQYF . TRBV20-1 . TRBJ2-7
TGTGCCAGCAGATGGGGTGGGCCCTCTGGAAACACCATATATTTT CASRWGGPSGNTIYF . TRBV12-3/TRBV12-4 few TRBJ1-3
TGCTGTGCTAGAGATTCTGCGTGGGGCCGGGAGGGCTATGGCTACACCTTC CCARDSAWGREGYGYTF . TRBV20-1 . TRBJ1-2
TGTGCCAGCCATCCAAGAAGGGGCCACACAGATACGCAGTATTTT CASHPRRGHTDTQYF . TRBV12-3/TRBV12-4 . TRBJ2-3
TGCGCCAGCAGCCAAGAGGGACAGGGGCCGATATATGACACCGGGGAGCTGTTTTTT CASSQEGQGPIYDTGELFF TRBD1 TRBV4-3 . TRBJ2-2
TGCGCCAGCAAGGGACAGGTGAACACCGGGGAGCTGTTTTTT CASKGQVNTGELFF TRBD1 TRBV10-2 many TRBJ2-2
TGTGCCAGCACTACCCCAAGCTACGAGCAGTACTTC CASTTPSYEQYF . TRBV21-1 . TRBJ2-7
TGTGCCATCTCACCATTGACCGGTCCCCAAGAGACCCAGTACTTC CAISPLTGPQETQYF . TRBV18 . TRBJ2-5
TGTGCCAGCAGCGCACCCCGGGACATTAATTCACCCCTCCACTTT CASSAPRDINSPLHF . TRBV7-2 few TRBJ1-6
TGTGCCAGCTCACCGGCGGGAGCCCACGAGCAGTACTTC CASSPAGAHEQYF TRBD2 TRBV18 many TRBJ2-7
TGTGCCAGTAGTATAGAGCTAGCGGGAGAATCGGGCTACGAGCAGTACTTC CASSIELAGESGYEQYF TRBD2 TRBV19 . TRBJ2-7
TGCGCCAGCAGCTTCGGTGGGGCCGTCGAGACCCAGTACTTC CASSFGGAVETQYF . TRBV5-1 . TRBJ2-5
TGTGCCACCCAGCCGATGACAGGGGGTGCATACGAGCAGTACTTC CATQPMTGGAYEQYF TRBD1 TRBV25-1 . TRBJ2-7
TGTGCCATCAGGACGGGACAGGGAGATTCACCCCTCCACTTT CAIRTGQGDSPLHF TRBD1 TRBV10-3 . TRBJ1-6
TGTGCCAGCAGCGCCGGACAGGGCAATTACAATGAGCAGTTCTTC CASSAGQGNYNEQFF TRBD1 TRBV5-5 few TRBJ2-1
TGTGCCAGCAGCTCCGCTATTGAGCAGTTCTTC CASSSAIEQFF . TRBV5-6 . TRBJ2-1
TGTGCCAGCAGTCTGCGTGGTCAGAACACTGAAGCTTTCTTT CASSLRGQNTEAFF . TRBV6-2/TRBV6-3 few TRBJ1-1
TGTGCCAGCAGCCAAGTGGTACAGCTCTATGGCTACACCTTC CASSQVVQLYGYTF . TRBV4-2 few TRBJ1-2
TGCAGCGTCGCAGCGGGAGATATCACAGATACGCAGTATTTT CSVAAGDITDTQYF TRBD2 TRBV29-1 many TRBJ2-3
TGCAGCGTTTCACAGGGACAGGGGCAGCCCCAGCATTTT CSVSQGQGQPQHF TRBD1 TRBV29-1 . TRBJ1-5
TGTGCCAGCAGTTACGAAGGCGGGAAGCGGGAGGGTTTGAAACACATTCAGTACTTC CASSYEGGKREGLKHIQYF TRBD2 TRBV6-2/TRBV6-3 . TRBJ2-4
TGTGCCACCAGTGATACACTAGCGGGAGGGATCAATGAGCAGTTCTTC CATSDTLAGGINEQFF TRBD2 TRBV24-1 few TRBJ2-1
TGTGCCAGCAGCTTAGACCGGCAGAAATATGGCTACACCTTC CASSLDRQKYGYTF . TRBV7-9 . TRBJ1-2
TGTGCTAGCAGCTCCCTGCTGGAGGAGACCCAGTACTTC CASSSLLEETQYF . TRBV7-7 . TRBJ2-5
TGCGCCAGCAGCTACCTCCGGGAGTACGAGCAGTACTTC CASSYLREYEQYF . TRBV5-1 . TRBJ2-7
TGTGCCAGCAGCTTAGACAGGGCAAAAGGAAACACCATATATTTT CASSLDRAKGNTIYF . TRBV7-2 . TRBJ1-3
TGTGCCAGCAGCTTAGCGCCGGGGCTAGGCCTAACAGATACGCAGTATTTT CASSLAPGLGLTDTQYF . TRBV7-2 few TRBJ2-3
TGTGCCAGCAGCTTTACGGCCAGGGGTGAAGCTTTCTTT CASSFTARGEAFF . TRBV11-1 . TRBJ1-1
TGTGCCAGCAGCTACAGGACTAGCGGGTTCTACGGGGAGCTGTTTTTT CASSYRTSGFYGELFF TRBD2 TRBV3-1 once TRBJ2-2
TGTGCCAGCAGTGGGGACACCTTGAGCAATCAGCCCCAGCATTTT CASSGDTLSNQPQHF . TRBV2 . TRBJ1-5
TGTGCCAGCAGCTGGAGTGGCCCAGCCTCCTACAATGAGCAGTTCTTC CASSWSGPASYNEQFF . TRBV5-5 few TRBJ2-1
TGTGCCAGCAACGACAGGGCGTTCACCGGGGAGCTGTTTTTT CASNDRAFTGELFF TRBD1 TRBV2 . TRBJ2-2
TGTGCCAGCAGCCGCTTTGGAAGCGGGATCTCCTACGAGCAGTACTTC CASSRFGSGISYEQYF TRBD2 TRBV11-1 few TRBJ2-7
TGTGCCATCAGTGATTTGGACAGCGCGAACACCGGGGAGCTGTTTTTT CAISDLDSANTGELFF . TRBV10-3 . TRBJ2-2